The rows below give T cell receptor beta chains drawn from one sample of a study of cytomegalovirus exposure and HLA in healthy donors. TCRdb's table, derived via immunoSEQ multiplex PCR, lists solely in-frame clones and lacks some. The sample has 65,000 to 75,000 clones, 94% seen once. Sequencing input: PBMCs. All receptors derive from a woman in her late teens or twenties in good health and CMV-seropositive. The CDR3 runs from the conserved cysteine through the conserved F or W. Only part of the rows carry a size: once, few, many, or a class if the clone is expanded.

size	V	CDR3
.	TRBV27	CASRTTDTQYF
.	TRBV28	CASSSPMRGGTDTQYF
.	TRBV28	CASSLGTGSTEAFF
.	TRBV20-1	CSARVTNEQFF
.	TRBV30	CAWSPRGNTEAFF
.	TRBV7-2	CASSITFSGGPEAFF
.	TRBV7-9	CASSGADRYTDTQYF
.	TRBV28	CASIPAWTGETQYF
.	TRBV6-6	CASTYGLAGGQDEQYF
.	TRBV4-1	CASSQGDYGGNEQFF
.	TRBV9	CASSLSGRRTEAFF
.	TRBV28	CASSLPGTGKYEQYF
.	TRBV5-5	CASSLRVGVSGANVLTF
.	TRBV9	CASSVNPAGGTEAFF
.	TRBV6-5	CASSLAGGAKNIQYF
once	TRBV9	CASSVVSRTGAFF
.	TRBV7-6	CASSPGTLRETQYF
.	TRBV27	CASKYGGGENIQYF
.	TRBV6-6	CASSYSDTNTEAFF
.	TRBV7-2	CASSLAYGSSYNEQFF
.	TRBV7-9	CASSYSPPNSGNTIYF
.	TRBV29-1	CSVTSGDTQYF
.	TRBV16	CASSQLGQANQPQHF
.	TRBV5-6	CASSSGLAGGFF
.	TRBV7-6	CATSQGASYEQYF
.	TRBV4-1	CASSQHQGDYGYTF